These T cell receptor beta chains were read from a single sample in a study of a mutant IDH1 vaccine in newly diagnosed glioma. Clones were sequenced by immunoSEQ multiplex PCR, and TCRdb holds only the in-frame ones, with some missing. Of about 72,000 clones listed, approximately 88% are singletons. What these receptors recognize is not known. Sequenced material: PBMCs, taken from a glioma patient whose treatment included an IDH1 peptide vaccine. These receptors were obtained from a man aged 18 to 30 with glioma. Both conserved end residues are part of each CDR3. Each record gives: V gene, CDR3 length, D gene, J gene, clone size, CDR3 protein, CDR3 DNA. The D gene is left open where the match is weak. Clone size, where shown, is once, few, many, or a class for clones that have expanded.

>TRBV23-1|15|-|TRBJ1-5|few
CASSQSRQSNQPQHF
TGCGCCAGCAGTCAATCACGGCAGAGCAATCAGCCCCAGCATTTT
>TRBV19|16|-|TRBJ1-3|once
CASSIFGHPSGNTIYF
TGTGCCAGTAGTATTTTCGGACATCCCTCTGGAAACACCATATATTTT
>TRBV19|13|-|TRBJ1-1|-
CASSTSAGTEAFF
TGTGCCAGTAGTACCTCTGCGGGGACTGAAGCTTTCTTT
>TRBV27|16|-|TRBJ2-7|-
CASSLSRAVESYEQYF
TGTGCCAGCAGTTTATCGAGGGCAGTCGAATCCTACGAGCAGTACTTC
>TRBV19|14|TRBD2|TRBJ2-7|-
CASSIGGGAYEQYF
TGTGCCAGTAGTATAGGGGGAGGGGCCTACGAGCAGTACTTC
>TRBV5-1|13|-|TRBJ1-4|-
CASSLATNEKLFF
TGCGCCAGCAGTTTAGCAACTAATGAAAAACTGTTTTTT
>TRBV7-9|18|TRBD1|TRBJ2-6|-
CASSLARDRATGANVLTF
TGTGCCAGCAGCTTAGCACGAGACAGGGCAACCGGGGCCAACGTCCTGACTTTC
>TRBV2|12|-|TRBJ2-4|-
CASNSVGHIQYF
TGTGCCAGCAACTCGGTTGGTCACATTCAGTACTTC
>TRBV6-5|14|-|TRBJ1-1|-
CASRVQGGNTEAFF
TGTGCCAGCAGAGTACAGGGAGGGAACACTGAAGCTTTCTTT
>TRBV4-3|13|TRBD1|TRBJ2-5|-
CASSQDRGDRGYF
TGCGCCAGCAGCCAAGATAGGGGGGACAGGGGGTACTTC
>TRBV28|12|-|TRBJ1-2|-
CASSSSRVGYTF
TGTGCCAGCAGTAGTTCGCGGGTTGGCTACACCTTC
>TRBV25-1|14|TRBD2|TRBJ2-1|-
CASTGTSRFNEQFF
TGTGCCAGCACCGGGACTAGCAGATTCAATGAGCAGTTCTTC
>TRBV6-5|15|TRBD1|TRBJ2-3|-
CASSYSDRVTDTQYF
TGTGCCAGCAGTTACTCGGACAGGGTGACAGATACGCAGTATTTT
>TRBV5-6|19|-|TRBJ2-6|-
CASSVVPGAYSSGANVLTF
TGTGCCAGCAGCGTCGTACCGGGGGCATACTCCTCTGGGGCCAACGTCCTGACTTTC
>TRBV2|15|TRBD1|TRBJ1-6|-
CASSVLQGSNSPLHF
TGTGCCAGCAGTGTACTACAGGGGTCTAATTCACCCCTCCACTTT
>TRBV18|13|-|TRBJ2-1|-
CASSPTALNEQFF
TGTGCCAGCTCACCAACAGCCCTCAATGAGCAGTTCTTC
>TRBV7-2|16|TRBD1|TRBJ2-7|-
CASSLGSQGARYEQYF
TGTGCCAGCAGCTTAGGGTCGCAGGGGGCACGCTACGAGCAGTACTTC
>TRBV2|14|-|TRBJ1-4|-
CASSTGTGDEKLFF
TGTGCCAGCAGCACCGGGACGGGTGATGAAAAACTGTTTTTT
>TRBV27|12|-|TRBJ2-5|-
CASSLWGETQYF
TGTGCCAGCAGTTTGTGGGGGGAGACCCAGTACTTC
>TRBV19|15|TRBD1|TRBJ1-2|-
CASTPLTGGIGGYTF
TGTGCCAGTACTCCTCTGACAGGGGGCATAGGTGGCTACACCTTC
>TRBV19|14|-|TRBJ1-1|-
CASSPRGQNTEAFF
TGTGCCAGTAGTCCTAGGGGTCAGAACACTGAAGCTTTCTTT
>TRBV11-2|13|-|TRBJ1-4|-
CASSLAIGEKLFF
TGTGCCAGCAGCTTAGCGATAGGTGAAAAACTGTTTTTT
>TRBV5-1|12|-|TRBJ2-7|-
CASRRGSYEQYF
TGCGCCAGCAGACGTGGGTCCTACGAGCAGTACTTC
>TRBV27|13|-|TRBJ1-2|-
CRTALRASYGYTF
TGTCGTACAGCCCTGCGGGCATCCTATGGCTACACCTTC
>TRBV2|13|-|TRBJ1-1|few
CASSSQLNTEAFF
TGTGCCAGCAGTTCACAGCTGAACACTGAAGCTTTCTTT
>TRBV19|13|TRBD1|TRBJ1-2|-
CASSLDRGYGYTF
TGTGCCAGTAGTTTGGACAGGGGCTATGGCTACACCTTC